These 32 T cell receptor beta chains originate from one sample sequenced in a study of shared clonotypes between healthy human individuals. Naivety among CD8 cells was defined by CD45RO negativity and positive CCR7 selection, thereby excluding terminally differentiated effector memory CD45RA+ cells. The table came from immunoSEQ multiplex PCR; TCRdb's copy has only in-frame clones and leaves some out. The sample shows about 1,900,000 clones, about 95% of them seen only once. The sequenced material came from naive CD8+ T cells sorted from blood. The origin of the receptors is a man aged 18-30 years in good health.

The chain couples TRBV27 to TRBJ2-7; TRBD1 aligns across 7 bases. This CDR3 has 14 amino acids. CDR1 MNHEY and CDR2 SMNVEV come from the germline V gene (reference sequence). V shed 9 bases, J shed 4 bases, and the junction held 12 bases outside the gene matches. CDR3 sequence: CASRARGGPYEQYF. The CDR3 region has the DNA TGTGCCAGTCGGGCTAGAGGGGGCCCGTACGAGCAGTACTTC.

Concerning this clone: Other DNA sequences from this sample encode an identical CDR3 as well. This chain uses TRBV9 with TRBJ2-1, with 8 bases aligning to TRBD1. The CDR3 consists of 15 residues. Germline CDR1 is SGDLS and CDR2 is YYNGEE. V dropped 2 bases and J dropped 0; count of bases not matched to a gene: 1. As DNA, the CDR3 is TGTGCCAGCAGCGTGGGGACAGGCTCCTACAATGAGCAGTTCTTC. Translating it yields CASSVGTGSYNEQFF.

Points on this clone: A junction boundary mismatches the germline segment, possibly from a read error. CDR3 in DNA: TGTGCCAGCAGCTTACTAGCGGGAACTTACTCCTACAGTGAGCAGTTCTTC. As protein: CASSLLAGTYSYSEQFF. The genes are TRBV7-2 and TRBJ2-1, with 9 bases that match TRBD2. Germline lookup yields CDR1 SGHTA and CDR2 FQGNSA. The CDR3 loop spans 17 amino acids.

The chain couples TRBV19 to TRBJ1-1; maybe TRBD1 (6 bases). Germline V gives CDR1 LNHDA, CDR2 SQIVND (reference sequence). Trimming removed 3 bases from V and 4 bases from J, with 12 bases in between. This CDR3 comprises 14 residues. CDR3 loop: CASSMIGGTTEAFF. The CDR3 coding sequence is TGTGCCAGTAGTATGATAGGGGGGACCACTGAAGCTTTCTTT.

V and J are TRBV6-5 and TRBJ1-6; D ambiguous. This CDR3 comprises 14 residues. The germline gives CDR1 MNHEY, CDR2 SVGAGI. Trimming removed 6 bases from V and 7 bases from J, with 13 bases in between. This chain's CDR3 is CASSPLLGNSPLHF. The CDR3 region has the DNA TGTGCCAGCAGCCCTCTACTCGGGAATTCACCCCTCCACTTT.

The chain carries TRBV11-2 and TRBJ1-1; maybe TRBD1 (6 bases). V lost 7 bases to trimming and J lost 0 bases, with 9 bases between them. CDR1 is SGHAT, CDR2 FQNNGV, per germline. CDR3 size: 13 residues. The CDR3 here is CASIDRLNTEAFF. The CDR3 region has the DNA TGTGCCAGCATTGACAGGCTGAACACTGAAGCTTTCTTT.

The chain couples TRBV29-1 to TRBJ2-3, with TRBD2 matching 7 bases. V was pared by 3 bases and J by 5 bases, with 5 bases of the junction left unmatched. The germline V gene has CDR1 SQVTM and CDR2 ANQGSEA. The CDR3 runs to 13 residues. The CDR3 nucleotides are TGCAGCGTTGACCTAGGGAGGGGAGATACGCAGTATTTT. Its translation is CSVDLGRGDTQYF.

To note about this clone: The sample holds other DNA sequences that translate to the same CDR3. This chain connects TRBV7-9 to TRBJ2-3; D gene uncertain. This CDR3 region has 13 residues. Per germline, CDR1 SEHNR and CDR2 FQNEAQ (reference sequence). Between the trimmed V and J ends, which lost 1 base and 2 bases, there was a span of 4 bases. The CDR3 nucleotides read TGTGCCAGCAGCTTAGTCCTCACAGATACGCAGTATTTT. Its protein is CASSLVLTDTQYF.

V gene TRBV27 combines with J gene TRBJ1-1; 8 nucleotides align to TRBD1. The V gene's germline CDR1 is MNHEY and CDR2 SMNVEV (reference sequence). This CDR3 is built from 13 residues. Germline trimming cut 7 bases from V and 3 bases from J; bases unmatched to any gene: 4. The chain's CDR3 is CASTWTGHTEAFF. The CDR3 DNA follows: TGTGCCAGCACTTGGACAGGGCACACTGAAGCTTTCTTT.

J is TRBJ2-7 and V is TRBV28; D possibly corresponds to TRBD1 (7 bases). Trimming removed 6 bases at V and 5 bases at J, with 17 bases between. This CDR3 region has 14 residues. In germline, CDR1 is MDHEN, CDR2 SYDVKM. CDR3 amino acids: CASSSTGTSDEQYF. The CDR3 DNA follows: TGTGCCAGCAGCTCGACAGGGACTTCGGACGAGCAGTACTTC.

The gene calls are TRBV6-5 and TRBJ2-4; D may be TRBD1 or TRBD2 (5 bases each). Germline V gene data show CDR1 as MNHEY and CDR2 as SVGAGI. The V end was cut by 5 bases, the J end by 6 bases, with 14 bases between. The CDR3 extends over 14 amino acids. CDR3 nucleotide sequence: TGTGCCAGCAGTAACCCCGGGGCTAGAAACATTCAGTACTTC. Translating it yields CASSNPGARNIQYF.

This clone showed up just once. This chain uses TRBV4-3 with TRBJ2-1, with D unclear. CDR3 length: 15 residues. Deletions cut 0 bases from V and 11 bases from J, with 17 bases between. The germline V gene has CDR1 LGHNA and CDR2 YSLEER. The chain's CDR3 is CASSQDMTPYRQQFF. CDR3 coding DNA: TGCGCCAGCAGCCAAGATATGACACCCTACCGGCAGCAGTTCTTC.

The chain employs TRBV6-1 and TRBJ1-5; D gene ambiguous. The CDR3 is 11 amino acids. Between the trimmed V and J ends, which lost 6 bases and 3 bases, there was a span of 3 bases. From germline, CDR1 is MNHNS and CDR2 SASEGT. Here the CDR3 DNA reads TGTGCCAGCAGCTACAATCAGCCCCAGCATTTT. It yields the protein CASSYNQPQHF.

This clone was seen once. The chain employs TRBV9 and TRBJ2-5; D remains ambiguous. In germline, CDR1 is SGDLS, CDR2 YYNGEE. The CDR3 sequence is 16 residues long. Deletions cut 0 bases from V and 5 bases from J, with 17 bases between. The CDR3 DNA is TGTGCCAGCAGCGTAGGCGGCGGAACAAGTGGGGAGACCCAGTACTTC. Translating gives CASSVGGGTSGETQYF.

The chain joins TRBV5-6 to TRBJ1-5, with TRBD1 identical over 8 bases. V lost 2 bases and J lost 14; bases outside the gene matches: 6. CDR3 length: 12 residues. In germline, CDR1 is SGHDT, CDR2 YYEEEE. CDR3 in amino acids: CASSFQGAPEHF. Written as DNA, the CDR3 is TGTGCCAGCAGCTTCCAGGGGGCCCCGGAGCATTTT.

The J gene is TRBJ2-7, the V gene TRBV23-1; perhaps TRBD2 as D (5 bases). TRBV23-1 is an open reading frame whose function is uncertain. Trimming removed 4 bases at V and 7 bases at J, with 14 bases between. The CDR3 has 13 amino acids. CDR3 nucleotides: TGCGCCAGCAGTCCCGGGCCCCCGGGGGAGCAGTACTTC. It is translated as CASSPGPPGEQYF.

This clone turned up a few times. The V call is TRBV6-5, the J call TRBJ2-1; no definite D call. CDR1 and CDR2 (germline): MNHEY, SVGAGI. There are 15 residues in the CDR3. V was cut by 2 bases and J by 2 bases, with 10 bases left in between. CDR3 sequence (DNA): TGTGCCAGCAGTTACGTGGCATCTCCCTACAATGAGCAGTTCTTC. Translating it yields CASSYVASPYNEQFF.

This chain uses TRBV19 with TRBJ2-7, with D possibly being TRBD1 or TRBD2 (5 bases each). This CDR3 contains 16 residues. Germline CDR1 reads LNHDA; CDR2 reads SQIVND (reference sequence). V was trimmed by 4 bases and J by 3 bases, leaving 19 bases between them. CDR3 residues: CASSKAEGSTGYEQYF. The CDR3 DNA follows: TGTGCCAGTAGTAAAGCTGAGGGGTCGACGGGCTACGAGCAGTACTTC.

V is TRBV13 and J is TRBJ2-1, with 7 bases that match TRBD1. V was pared by 4 bases and J by 6 bases, with 9 bases of the junction left unmatched. This CDR3 comprises 15 residues. Germline CDR1 PRHDT, CDR2 FYEKMQ (reference sequence). CDR3 nucleotide sequence: TGTGCCAGCAGCTCTCGACAGGGATTGCGCAATGAGCAGTTCTTC. This encodes CASSSRQGLRNEQFF.

The chain's CDR3 is CASSNWSSYNEQFF. For the CDR3, the DNA is TGTGCCAGCAGTAACTGGAGCTCCTACAATGAGCAGTTCTTC. The chain uses TRBV2 and TRBJ2-1, with D hard to call. V lost 5 bases, J lost 0 bases, and 8 bases lay in between. The germline gives CDR1 SNHLY, CDR2 FYNNEI. The CDR3 is 14 amino acids.

The chain uses TRBV28 and TRBJ2-1; no definite D call. Germline V lookup: CDR1 MDHEN, CDR2 SYDVKM. With 2 bases removed from V and 5 bases from J, the gap between germline ends came to 10 bases. CDR3 length equals 14 residues. The CDR3 loop is CASSLEAGDNEQFF. As DNA, the CDR3 is TGTGCCAGCAGTTTAGAGGCTGGGGACAATGAGCAGTTCTTC.

The V and J genes are TRBV9 and TRBJ1-4; D gene uncertain. Germline V lookup: CDR1 SGDLS, CDR2 YYNGEE. This CDR3 is 12 amino acids long. Trimming cost V 3 bases and J 13 bases, with 13 bases left between them. The CDR3: CASSADEVTLFF. The CDR3 DNA follows: TGTGCCAGCAGCGCGGACGAGGTTACACTGTTTTTT.

The chain employs TRBV28 and TRBJ2-7, with unresolved D. Germline lookup yields CDR1 MDHEN and CDR2 SYDVKM. CDR3 length: 13 residues. V lost 1 base and J 4 bases, leaving 8 bases between the germline ends. The CDR3 region is CASSLSNPYEQYF. As DNA, the CDR3 is TGTGCCAGCAGTTTATCGAACCCTTACGAGCAGTACTTC. The full variable domain, with the rest looked up from reference TRBV28 and TRBJ2-7, is DVKVTQSSRYLVKRTGEKVFLECVQDMDHENMFWYRQDPGLGLRLIYFSYDVKMKEKGDIPEGYSVSREKKERFSLILESASTNQTSMYLCASSLSNPYEQYFGPGTRLTVT.

This clone was counted only a few times. The sample carries other DNA sequences with the same CDR3. The J gene is TRBJ1-2, the V gene TRBV27; D is undetermined. CDR3 length: 13 residues. V was cut by 2 bases and J by 2 bases, with 6 bases left in between. From germline, CDR1 is MNHEY and CDR2 SMNVEV (reference sequence). The CDR3 protein is CASSLIGNYGYTF. CDR3 bases: TGTGCCAGCAGTTTAATAGGGAACTATGGCTACACCTTC.

The CDR3 region has the DNA TGTGCCAGCAGCTTGAATGCAGGGTGGCAGCCCCAGCATTTT. Amino acid sequence: CASSLNAGWQPQHF. The rearrangement uses TRBV5-8 and TRBJ1-5, with a weak D call TRBD1 (5 bases). The germline V gene encodes CDR1 SGHTS and CDR2 YDEGEE. The CDR3 is 14 residues long. Deletions cut 1 base from V and 7 bases from J, with 12 bases between.

This chain connects TRBV4-1 to TRBJ2-7; no clear D. Germline V gene lookup returns CDR1 MGHRA and CDR2 YSYEKL. V gave up 1 base and J gave up 7 bases, with 14 bases separating them. This CDR3 is built from 14 residues. CDR3 in DNA: TGCGCCAGCAGCCAAGGGGGTGGCAGATGGGAGCAGTACTTC. Translating gives CASSQGGGRWEQYF.

This chain's CDR3 is CASSFLHPSSYEQYF. The CDR3 nucleotides are TGTGCCAGCAGCTTTTTACACCCGAGCTCCTACGAGCAGTACTTC. The V and J genes are TRBV5-5 and TRBJ2-7, with D hard to call. V lost 2 bases and J 0 bases, leaving 12 bases between the germline ends. This CDR3 contains 15 residues. Looked up from germline, CDR1 is SGHKS and CDR2 is YYEKEE (reference sequence).

This clone is a singleton in its sample. V usage is TRBV6-5 and J usage is TRBJ1-5; 8 bases map to TRBD1. V shed 5 bases, J shed 5 bases, and the junction held 5 bases outside the gene matches. CDR1 is MNHEY, CDR2 SVGAGI, per germline. This CDR3 contains 14 residues. The chain's CDR3 is CASSPGGAHQPQHF. The CDR3 nucleotides read TGTGCCAGCAGTCCAGGGGGCGCGCATCAGCCCCAGCATTTT.

The V and J genes are TRBV4-1 and TRBJ2-3; D remains ambiguous. The CDR3 runs to 15 residues. CDR1 is MGHRA and CDR2 is YSYEKL in the germline V gene. The V end was cut by 0 bases, the J end by 3 bases, with 10 bases between. DNA of the CDR3: TGCGCCAGCAGCCAAGACTGGGCAGGTACAGATACGCAGTATTTT. Protein: CASSQDWAGTDTQYF.

This clone was recorded once. The chain joins TRBV5-1 to TRBJ2-7; D is possibly TRBD1 or TRBD2 (5 bases each). This CDR3 is built from 13 residues. Trimming left V 5 bases short and J 2 bases short, with 11 bases between. From germline, CDR1 is SGHRS and CDR2 YFSETQ. In DNA form, the CDR3 reads TGCGCCAGCAGAGGGGACGAGGCCTACGAGCAGTACTTC. This translates into CASRGDEAYEQYF.

This sequence joins TRBV27 and TRBJ2-7; TRBD1 aligns across 10 bases. Trimming removed 0 bases from V and 1 base from J; junction bases left unmatched: 6. Germline CDR1 is MNHEY and CDR2 is SMNVEV (reference sequence). This CDR3 region has 17 residues. The CDR3 reads CASSLSGGQGRSYEQYF. The CDR3 DNA reads TGTGCCAGCAGTTTATCGGGGGGACAGGGGAGGTCCTACGAGCAGTACTTC.

The chain uses TRBV7-6 and TRBJ2-1; D may be TRBD2 (6 bases). The V gene's germline CDR1 is SGHVS and CDR2 FNYEAQ. The CDR3 is 14 amino acids. V was trimmed by 5 bases and J by 1 base, leaving 9 bases between them. The chain's CDR3 is CASSQAGSYNEQFF. The CDR3 nucleotides are TGTGCCAGCAGCCAGGCGGGATCCTACAATGAGCAGTTCTTC. Full variable domain (remainder filled in from reference TRBV7-6 and TRBJ2-1): GAGVSQSPRYKVTKRGQDVALRCDPISGHVSLYWYRQALGQGPEFLTYFNYEAQQDKSGLPNDRFSAERPEGSISTLTIQRTEQRDSAMYRCASSQAGSYNEQFFGPGTRLTVL.